The 29 T cell receptor beta chains given below trace back to one sample, sequenced in a study of blood T cell repertoires in COVID-19. The assay was immunoSEQ multiplex PCR, and TCRdb's table has in-frame clones only and misses some. Here the sample spans 60,000 to 75,000 clones, around nine tenths being singletons. What was sequenced was peripheral blood. Every receptor here comes from a human donor in a cohort sampled during active COVID-19.

The table lists this clone with a count of one. The chain has TRBV2 and TRBJ2-2; TRBD2 matches at 7 bases. This CDR3 has 14 amino acids. J lost 0 bases, V lost 8 bases, and 3 bases had no gene match. CDR1 and CDR2 (germline): SNHLY, FYNNEI. CDR3 bases: TGTGCCAGCTCGGGGGGTGCGAACACCGGGGAGCTGTTTTTT. This gives the protein CASSGGANTGELFF.

V gene TRBV19 combines with J gene TRBJ1-5, with a weak D call TRBD1 (5 bases). This CDR3 is 16 amino acids long. The V end lost 8 bases, the J end lost 1 base, and 18 bases lay between the germline ends. The germline V gene has CDR1 LNHDA and CDR2 SQIVND (reference sequence). The CDR3 coding sequence is TGTGCCAGTCACGGGGGGGGTGGGAGAAGCAATCAGCCCCAGCATTTT. Amino acid sequence: CASHGGGGRSNQPQHF.

The chain carries TRBV5-1 and TRBJ1-1, with a possible D match to TRBD1 (5 bases). The CDR3 loop spans 15 amino acids. Germline CDR1 and CDR2: SGHRS and YFSETQ. Trimming removed 5 bases from V and 0 bases from J, with 14 bases in between. The CDR3, as DNA: TGCGCCAGCAGGTCGTCAGGGATTCTGAACACTGAAGCTTTCTTT. Its translation: CASRSSGILNTEAFF.

V gene TRBV6-6 combines with J gene TRBJ1-5; D gene uncertain. CDR3 length equals 15 residues. The germline V and J ends were trimmed by 2 bases and 4 bases, with 12 bases remaining between them. Germline loops: CDR1 MNHNY, CDR2 SVGAGI (reference sequence). CDR3 sequence (DNA): TGTGCCAGCAGTTACCCCCGGGATGGAAATCAGCCCCAGCATTTT. This gives the protein CASSYPRDGNQPQHF.

The V gene is TRBV11-2, the J gene TRBJ2-1, with a possible D match to TRBD2 (6 bases). The germline V gene encodes CDR1 SGHAT and CDR2 FQNNGV. Trimming pared 5 bases from V and 7 bases from J, leaving 15 bases between. CDR3 length: 14 residues. CDR3 protein: CASSPIRERNEQFF. In DNA form, the CDR3 reads TGTGCCAGCAGCCCTATTCGGGAGAGAAATGAGCAGTTCTTC.

The chain recombines TRBV15 with TRBJ1-5, with D hard to call. The CDR3 runs 15 residues. V lost 0 bases and J 2 bases, leaving 8 bases between the germline ends. The germline V gene encodes CDR1 LNHNV and CDR2 YYDKDF (reference sequence). The CDR3 region is CATSRDYAGNQPQHF. In DNA form, the CDR3 reads TGTGCCACCAGCAGAGATTACGCAGGCAATCAGCCCCAGCATTTT.

V gene TRBV2 combines with J gene TRBJ1-3; 7 nucleotides agree with TRBD1. The CDR3 contains 15 residues. V shed 11 bases and J 2 bases; nucleotides not matched to a gene: 12. The germline V gene encodes CDR1 SNHLY and CDR2 FYNNEI. The DNA for the CDR3 is TGTGCCTCCCAGAGGCAGGGGGTGGCTGGAAACACCATATATTTT. Translated, it gives CASQRQGVAGNTIYF.

The chain couples TRBV5-8 to TRBJ1-4, with 7 bases identical to TRBD1. V lost 4 bases, J lost 6 bases, and 12 bases stayed unmatched. Per germline, CDR1 SGHTS and CDR2 YDEGEE. The CDR3 covers 16 residues. The CDR3 nucleotides read TGTGCCAGCAGCGTAGGATACAGGGGCAGGGATGAAAAACTGTTTTTT. Its translation: CASSVGYRGRDEKLFF.

This clone was recorded once. V gene TRBV6-4 combines with J gene TRBJ1-3; D gene uncertain. Trimming removed 3 bases at V and 4 bases at J, with 10 bases between. The CDR3 runs to 14 residues. Germline CDR1 and CDR2: MRHNA and SNTAGT. The CDR3 spells CASSDRLGGNTIYF. The CDR3 coding sequence is TGTGCCAGCAGTGATCGACTCGGGGGAAACACCATATATTTT.

The chain carries TRBV19 and TRBJ2-3; 12 bases are a match to TRBD2. The germline gives CDR1 LNHDA, CDR2 SQIVND (reference sequence). The CDR3 covers 19 residues. V shed 6 bases and J 1 base; nucleotides not matched to a gene: 14. The CDR3 nucleotides read TGTGCCAGTAGGAGGAGGTGGACTAGCGGGACCCATGGCACAGATACGCAGTATTTT. This translates into CASRRRWTSGTHGTDTQYF.

This chain connects TRBV2 to TRBJ2-7; weak D call: TRBD1 (6 bases). This CDR3 region has 14 residues. Germline assignment: CDR1 SNHLY and CDR2 FYNNEI. V shed 8 bases and J shed 2 bases, with 16 bases lying between them. CDR3 sequence (DNA): TGTGCCAGCGACACCGGGACAACGACCTACGAGCAGTACTTC. This codes for CASDTGTTTYEQYF.

In its sample, this clone was seen a few times. This sequence joins TRBV5-1 and TRBJ1-2; 7 positions match TRBD1. Per the germline V gene, CDR1 is SGHRS and CDR2 is YFSETQ. CDR3 length: 14 amino acids. V shed 3 bases, J shed 3 bases, and the junction held 5 bases outside the gene matches. The CDR3 nucleotides are TGCGCCAGCAGCTCCGGTACAGGGGACTATGGCTACACCTTC. The encoded protein is CASSSGTGDYGYTF.

The chain joins TRBV7-9 to TRBJ2-1; 11 bases match TRBD2. Germline CDR1 and CDR2: SEHNR and FQNEAQ (reference sequence). Trimming at V came to 5 bases and at J to 4 bases, leaving 7 bases not matched to a gene. This CDR3 has 16 amino acids. The CDR3 DNA sequence: TGTGCCAGCAGCCGACAACTAGCGGGAGTATACAATGAGCAGTTCTTC. Translated: CASSRQLAGVYNEQFF.

The chain is built from TRBV5-4 and TRBJ2-3; TRBD1 aligns across 9 bases. The CDR3 runs 14 residues. V lost 1 base, J lost 4 bases, and 1 base stayed unmatched. Germline V CDR1 and CDR2: SGHNT, YYREEE (reference sequence). The CDR3: CASSLTGGPDTQYF. CDR3 bases: TGTGCCAGCAGCTTGACAGGGGGCCCAGATACGCAGTATTTT.

The chain combines TRBV25-1 with TRBJ1-1; D might be TRBD1 (6 bases). The CDR3 totals 14 residues. The ends were cut back, 1 base at V and 10 bases at J, with 16 bases in the middle. Looked up from germline, CDR1 is MGHDK and CDR2 is SYGVNS. The CDR3 nucleotides are TGTGCCAGCAGTGAATTTTATGGGGGCACCTCAGCTTTCTTT. Its protein product is CASSEFYGGTSAFF.

The chain carries TRBV6-2 or TRBV6-3 and TRBJ2-5; TRBD2 might be the D (5 bases). CDR3 length: 13 amino acids. V dropped 0 bases and J dropped 13 bases, with 15 bases sitting between them. CDR1 and CDR2 from the germline V gene are MNHEY and SVGEGT. The CDR3 loop is CASSYSLLESGYF. The CDR3 DNA reads as TGTGCCAGCAGTTACTCCTTACTAGAAAGCGGGTACTTC.

This clone was recorded once. The chain uses TRBV6-2 or TRBV6-3 and TRBJ2-7, with TRBD2 matching 11 bases. This CDR3 is built from 19 residues. Germline V gene lookup returns CDR1 MNHEY and CDR2 SVGEGT. The V gene end was trimmed by 0 bases and the J gene end by 4 bases; junction bases not matched to a gene: 14. CDR3 residues: CASSYSMPRLAGSYYEQYF. The DNA of the CDR3 is TGTGCCAGCAGTTACTCGATGCCCCGACTAGCGGGGAGTTATTACGAGCAGTACTTC.

The chain couples TRBV25-1 to TRBJ2-3; D unclear. The germline V gene has CDR1 MGHDK and CDR2 SYGVNS. This CDR3 region has 15 residues. V lost 5 bases to trimming and J lost 3 bases, with 15 bases between them. CDR3 residues: CASSPTTGWTDTQYF. The CDR3 DNA sequence: TGTGCCAGCAGTCCAACGACGGGTTGGACAGATACGCAGTATTTT.

The rearrangement joins TRBV19 to TRBJ2-7, with TRBD1 as a possible D gene (5 bases). The CDR3 runs 14 residues. Germline-derived CDR1 and CDR2 are LNHDA and SQIVND (reference sequence). Trimming stripped 1 base from V and 1 base from J, with 8 bases between. CDR3 bases: TGTGCCAGTAGTATAGTAGGGGAATCCTACGAGCAGTACTTC. It specifies CASSIVGESYEQYF.

The chain is built from TRBV6-6 and TRBJ1-3; D possibly corresponds to TRBD1 (6 bases). Trimming removed 6 bases at V and 0 bases at J, with 9 bases between. The CDR3 consists of 14 residues. CDR1 is MNHNY, CDR2 SVGAGI, per germline (reference sequence). CDR3 residues: CASREGGSGNTIYF. CDR3 nucleotides: TGTGCCAGCAGGGAAGGGGGCTCTGGAAACACCATATATTTT.

V usage is TRBV28 and J usage is TRBJ1-2; 9 nucleotides agree with TRBD1. Unmatched junction bases numbered 4, after V lost 2 bases and J lost 6 bases. Germline values: CDR1 MDHEN, CDR2 SYDVKM. The CDR3 is 14 amino acids. This CDR3 reads CASSLTGGADGYTF. For the CDR3, the DNA is TGTGCCAGCAGTTTAACAGGGGGCGCGGATGGCTACACCTTC.

The V and J genes are TRBV5-5 and TRBJ2-1; D is unclear. V was clipped by 1 base and J by 8 bases, with 16 bases between them. Germline-derived CDR1 and CDR2 are SGHKS and YYEKEE (reference sequence). The CDR3 has 15 residues. CDR3 in amino acids: CASSLIRNYFHEQFF. DNA for the CDR3: TGTGCCAGCAGCTTGATAAGGAACTATTTCCATGAGCAGTTCTTC.

In DNA form, the CDR3 reads TGCGCCAGCAGCGACAGGGCACTGGGCGAGCAGTACTTC. Translating it yields CASSDRALGEQYF. The V gene is TRBV4-1, the J gene TRBJ2-7, with TRBD1 identical over 7 bases. Germline values: CDR1 MGHRA, CDR2 YSYEKL. V lost 5 bases, J lost 6 bases, and 7 bases stayed unmatched. The CDR3 covers 13 residues.

CDR3 DNA: TGTGCCAGCAGCTTAGCGACGGGACTAGCGAGGGAGCAGTACTTC. This translates into CASSLATGLAREQYF. The chain has TRBV7-2 and TRBJ2-7, with 10 bases identical to TRBD2. The CDR3 runs 15 residues. In germline, CDR1 is SGHTA, CDR2 FQGNSA. V was clipped by 0 bases and J by 7 bases; unmatched bases: 6.

The chain has TRBV5-1 and TRBJ1-6, with 7 bases lining up with TRBD1. Unmatched junction bases numbered 6, after V lost 4 bases and J lost 8 bases. Per germline, CDR1 SGHRS and CDR2 YFSETQ. This CDR3 has 14 amino acids. The CDR3 DNA follows: TGCGCCAGCAGCCAAGGGACAGCAGATTCACCCCTCCACTTT. Its protein is CASSQGTADSPLHF. Looking up the rest from reference TRBV5-1 and TRBJ1-6 gives the full variable domain: KAGVTQTPRYLIKTRGQQVTLSCSPISGHRSVSWYQQTPGQGLQFLFEYFSETQRNKGNFPGRFSGRQFSNSRSEMNVSTLELGDSALYLCASSQGTADSPLHFGNGTRLTVT.

Written as DNA, the CDR3 is TGTGCCAGTAGTAGGACAGGGAATATTCCCTACGAGCAGTACTTC. This encodes CASSRTGNIPYEQYF. The chain has TRBV19 and TRBJ2-7, with 8 bases aligning to TRBD1. Germline lookup yields CDR1 LNHDA and CDR2 SQIVND (reference sequence). The CDR3 length is 15 residues. Unmatched junction bases numbered 7, after V lost 4 bases and J lost 2 bases. The full variable domain, completed using reference TRBV19 and TRBJ2-7, is DGGITQSPKYLFRKEGQNVTLSCEQNLNHDAMYWYRQDPGQGLRLIYYSQIVNDFQKGDIAEGYSVSREKKESFPLTVTSAQKNPTAFYLCASSRTGNIPYEQYFGPGTRLTVT.

The chain is built from TRBV6-5 and TRBJ1-5; 8 nucleotides match TRBD1. V lost 6 bases, J lost 6 bases, and 10 bases stayed unmatched. Germline loops: CDR1 MNHEY, CDR2 SVGAGI. There are 15 residues in the CDR3. CDR3 region: CASSRTGLAVQPQHF. CDR3 DNA sequence: TGTGCCAGCAGCAGGACAGGGCTAGCTGTTCAGCCCCAGCATTTT.

The gene calls are TRBV7-9 and TRBJ1-2; TRBD1 aligns across 12 bases. V lost 5 bases to trimming and J lost 7 bases; unmatched junction nucleotides: 5. The V gene's germline CDR1 is SEHNR and CDR2 FQNEAQ (reference sequence). This CDR3 spans 14 amino acids. The CDR3 nucleotides are TGTGCCAGCAGCCCCGGGACAGGGGGCGTTGGCTACACCTTC. Protein sequence: CASSPGTGGVGYTF.

This clone was counted at least ten times. This chain connects TRBV21-1 to TRBJ2-2; TRBD1, as called in the table, went unchecked against the DNA. TRBV21-1 is assigned pseudogene status. This CDR3 comprises 18 residues. Here the CDR3 reads CARVIPGTGGFNTGELFF. The CDR3, as DNA: TGTGCCAGGGTAATCCCCGGGACAGGGGGCTTTAACACCGGGGAGCTGTTTTTT.